The 26 T cell receptor beta chains reported below all come from one sample, sequenced in a study of T cell repertoires in cytomegalovirus infection. Antigens for these TCRs are unknown. TCRdb re-called the reads through MiXCR, storing one row per CDR3 protein. The data hold hundreds of thousands of distinct CDR3 sequences, with approximately 33% observed a single time. The sample consisted of cultured PBMCs, taken from culture after CMV antigen stimulation. These receptors all come from a human donor in good health (CMV status not recorded). Some clones in this sample may be carry-over from other donors' samples.

The genes are TRBV7-2 and TRBJ1-6, with 8 bases aligning to TRBD1. The CDR3 contains 15 residues. J was trimmed by 7 bases and V by 3 bases; bases with no gene match: 5. Germline V gene sequence: CDR1 SGHTA, CDR2 FQGNSA. The CDR3 DNA reads as TGTGCCAGCAGCTTCCAGGGGGCCCGGAATTCACCCCTCCACTTT. It specifies CASSFQGARNSPLHF.

This clonotype was found a few times. The rearrangement uses TRBV7-2 and TRBJ2-3; 11 nucleotides align to TRBD1. The CDR3 loop spans 15 amino acids. Germline CDR1 SGHTA, CDR2 FQGNSA. V dropped 3 bases and J dropped 5; count of bases not matched to a gene: 4. Written as DNA, the CDR3 is TGTGCCAGCAGCTTGGACAGGGGGCGGGGAGATACGCAGTATTTT. Residues: CASSLDRGRGDTQYF.

This clonotype was counted a few times. CDR3 DNA: TGTGCCAGCAGCTCGACCTGGGATACGCAGTATTTT. The encoded protein is CASSSTWDTQYF. The J gene is TRBJ2-3, the V gene TRBV7-2; D uncertain. The V and J ends lost 4 bases and 6 bases respectively, with 8 bases between them. The CDR3 covers 12 residues. The germline V gene has CDR1 SGHTA and CDR2 FQGNSA.

V and J are TRBV23-1 and TRBJ1-2; TRBD1 agrees at 10 bases. TRBV23-1 carries the ORF label, with uncertain function. This CDR3 comprises 16 residues. The V and J ends lost 2 bases and 4 bases, in that order; junction bases with no gene match: 7. The CDR3 loop reads CASSQPDRGQGYGYTF. The DNA for the CDR3 is TGCGCCAGCAGTCAACCTGACAGGGGGCAAGGCTATGGCTACACCTTC.

J is TRBJ1-5 and V is TRBV6-2 or TRBV6-3; D is ambiguous. V was trimmed by 6 bases and J by 5 bases, leaving 14 bases between them. The germline CDR1 and CDR2 sequences are MNHEY and SVGEGT. The CDR3 length is 14 residues. CDR3 in DNA: TGTGCCAGCAGATACCGGGGTATACATCAGCCCCAGCATTTT. Protein: CASRYRGIHQPQHF.

This clonotype was seen a few times. This chain joins TRBV28 and TRBJ2-7; 14 bases are shared with TRBD2. The CDR3 totals 13 residues. CDR1 and CDR2 from the germline V gene are MDHEN and SYDVKM. The V gene end was trimmed by 10 bases and the J gene end by 5 bases; junction bases not matched to a gene: 4. CDR3 protein: CATGTSGGDEQYF. DNA of the CDR3: TGTGCCACCGGGACTAGCGGGGGTGACGAGCAGTACTTC. Filled out from reference TRBV28 and TRBJ2-7, the complete variable domain reads DVKVTQSSRYLVKRTGEKVFLECVQDMDHENMFWYRQDPGLGLRLIYFSYDVKMKEKGDIPEGYSVSREKKERFSLILESASTNQTSMYLCATGTSGGDEQYFGPGTRLTVT.

This rearrangement joins TRBV19 to TRBJ2-1, with 15 bases matching TRBD2. With 8 bases clipped from V and 4 bases from J, the junction kept 12 bases outside the gene matches. Per the germline V gene, CDR1 is LNHDA and CDR2 is SQIVND (reference sequence). The CDR3 is made up of 18 amino acids. CDR3 amino acids: CASAEGLAGGPGYNEQFF. Written as DNA, the CDR3 is TGTGCCAGTGCCGAGGGACTAGCGGGGGGCCCCGGTTACAATGAGCAGTTCTTC.

This chain links TRBV4-3 with TRBJ2-7, with 12 bases identical to TRBD2. CDR3 length: 16 amino acids. Per germline, CDR1 LGHNA and CDR2 YSLEER. V trimming: 2 bases; J trimming: 2 bases; junction bases outside the gene matches: 4. The CDR3 region is CASSQRASGRAYEQYF. The DNA of the CDR3 is TGCGCCAGCAGCCAAAGGGCTAGCGGGAGGGCCTACGAGCAGTACTTC.

The V and J genes are TRBV15 and TRBJ2-3; 8 bases match TRBD2. Germline V CDR1 and CDR2: LNHNV, YYDKDF (reference sequence). J lost 5 bases, V lost 4 bases, and 8 bases had no gene match. The length of the CDR3 is 15 residues. This CDR3 reads CATSTPGLVQDTQYF. The CDR3 nucleotides read TGTGCCACCAGCACGCCGGGACTAGTTCAAGATACGCAGTATTTT.

This clonotype was seen more than once but under ten times. The rearrangement joins TRBV30 to TRBJ2-3, with D possibly TRBD2 on 6 matching bases. This CDR3 has 17 residues. Trimming shortened V by 2 bases and J by 0 bases, and 18 bases separated the two germline ends. Germline values: CDR1 GTSNPN, CDR2 SVGIG (reference sequence). CDR3 residues: CAWSSLAPPASTDTQYF. In DNA form, the CDR3 reads TGTGCCTGGAGTTCCCTAGCGCCACCCGCTAGCACAGATACGCAGTATTTT.

A note on this clonotype: Being one base from a much bigger clone, this may be a read error. The rearrangement joins TRBV7-2 to TRBJ1-1; unclear D gene. V dropped 5 bases and J dropped 3 bases, with 4 bases sitting between them. The CDR3 consists of 11 residues. Looked up from germline, CDR1 is SGHTA and CDR2 is FQGNSA. DNA of the CDR3: TGTGCCAGCAGCGTGGACACTGAAGCTTTCTTT. Translation gives CASSVDTEAFF.

The chain employs TRBV5-6 and TRBJ1-2, with TRBD1 matching over 8 bases. The CDR3 consists of 14 residues. Germline V lookup: CDR1 SGHDT, CDR2 YYEEEE. With V trimmed by 0 bases and J by 7 bases, 5 bases remained unmatched. The CDR3 coding sequence is TGTGCCAGCAGCTTGGCAGGGGGCGTTCGTGGCTACACCTTC. It translates to CASSLAGGVRGYTF.

This clonotype has at least ten counts. The genes are TRBV7-9 and TRBJ1-3; D uncertain. V lost 1 base and J 0 bases, leaving 16 bases between the germline ends. The CDR3 sequence is 18 residues long. Germline-derived CDR1 and CDR2 are SEHNR and FQNEAQ (reference sequence). CDR3 DNA: TGTGCCAGCAGCTTAGGCCATCCGGTGGGATACTCTGGAAACACCATATATTTT. Its translation is CASSLGHPVGYSGNTIYF.

This clonotype was observed once. The genes are TRBV5-6 and TRBJ2-5; no clear D. The CDR3 spans 14 residues. Looked up from germline, CDR1 is SGHDT and CDR2 is YYEEEE. V lost 3 bases, J lost 4 bases, and 13 bases lay in between. The CDR3 spells CASSSHGLAETQYF. The CDR3 coding sequence is TGTGCCAGCAGCTCCCACGGCCTGGCAGAGACCCAGTACTTC.

The genes are TRBV6-2 or TRBV6-3 and TRBJ2-2; tentatively, D is TRBD1 (6 bases). Deletions cut 6 bases from V and 3 bases from J, with 8 bases between. Germline V gene lookup returns CDR1 MNHEY and CDR2 SVGEGT. This CDR3 comprises 13 residues. The CDR3 sequence is CASRRTDTGELFF. CDR3 sequence (DNA): TGTGCCAGCAGGCGGACAGACACCGGGGAGCTGTTTTTT.

The gene calls are TRBV29-1 and TRBJ1-5; TRBD1 is a possible D gene (6 bases). Germline loops: CDR1 SQVTM, CDR2 ANQGSEA. V was cut by 6 bases and J by 7 bases, with 19 bases left in between. CDR3 length: 14 residues. The CDR3 DNA follows: TGCAGCGTCCTCCCGGGGGGGGCAGGACAGCCCCAGCATTTT. Translation: CSVLPGGAGQPQHF.

This clonotype was detected ten times or more. The chain recombines TRBV7-2 with TRBJ2-5, with D maybe TRBD1 (6 bases). From germline, CDR1 is SGHTA and CDR2 FQGNSA. V was clipped by 5 bases and J by 2 bases, with 15 bases between them. The CDR3 sequence is 15 residues long. The CDR3 nucleotides read TGTGCCAGCAGCCCCAACCAGGGGTTTCAAGAGACCCAGTACTTC. Amino acid sequence: CASSPNQGFQETQYF.

V gene TRBV7-9 combines with J gene TRBJ1-2; 7 nucleotides line up with TRBD1. After removal of 5 bases from V and 4 bases from J, the junction contained 13 bases not matched to a gene. The CDR3 is 16 residues long. Looked up from germline, CDR1 is SEHNR and CDR2 is FQNEAQ (reference sequence). CDR3 loop: CASSPGGQSLIYGYTF. The CDR3 nucleotides read TGTGCCAGCAGCCCAGGGGGGCAGTCCCTGATCTATGGCTACACCTTC.

CDR3 in amino acids: CAISPDRPYGYTF. The CDR3 nucleotides are TGTGCCATCAGCCCGGACAGGCCCTATGGCTACACCTTC. The V and J genes are TRBV10-3 and TRBJ1-2; 7 bases line up with TRBD1. The CDR3 loop spans 13 amino acids. V trimming: 6 bases; J trimming: 4 bases; junction bases outside the gene matches: 5. The germline V gene has CDR1 ENHRY and CDR2 SYGVKD.

Ten or more counts support this clonotype. The chain carries TRBV18 and TRBJ2-5; the match to TRBD2 covers 10 bases. The CDR3 contains 13 residues. The V segment lost 8 bases and the J segment 1 base; nucleotides outside the gene matches: 1. Germline V gene sequence: CDR1 KGHSH, CDR2 LQKENI. CDR3: CASGLAAQETQYF. The CDR3 nucleotides read TGTGCCAGCGGACTAGCGGCCCAAGAGACCCAGTACTTC. Full variable domain (rest looked up from reference TRBV18 and TRBJ2-5): NAGVMQNPRHLVRRRGQEARLRCSPMKGHSHVYWYRQLPEEGLKFMVYLQKENIIDESGMPKERFSAEFPKEGPSILRIQQVVRGDSAAYFCASGLAAQETQYFGPGTRLLVL.

The chain couples TRBV27 to TRBJ2-7; D is undetermined. Germline loops: CDR1 MNHEY, CDR2 SMNVEV (reference sequence). Trimming pared 5 bases from V and 0 bases from J, leaving 17 bases between. This CDR3 has 16 amino acids. The CDR3 region is CASSPRRRTSSYEQYF. DNA for the CDR3: TGTGCCAGCAGTCCACGACGACGTACCAGCTCCTACGAGCAGTACTTC.

This clonotype was picked up a small number of times. V and J are TRBV7-9 and TRBJ1-3, with D hard to call. Trimming shortened V by 2 bases and J by 3 bases, and 8 bases separated the two germline ends. Germline assignment: CDR1 SEHNR and CDR2 FQNEAQ (reference sequence). CDR3 length: 14 residues. CDR3 nucleotides: TGTGCCAGCAGCTTAAGACGGGATGGAAACACCATATATTTT. This gives the protein CASSLRRDGNTIYF.

The rearrangement joins TRBV10-3 to TRBJ1-2, with a weak D call TRBD1 (6 bases). Germline lookup yields CDR1 ENHRY and CDR2 SYGVKD. The CDR3 has 11 amino acids. The ends were cut back, 7 bases at V and 7 bases at J, with 10 bases in the middle. This CDR3 reads CAINRDGGYTF. CDR3 nucleotide sequence: TGTGCCATCAACAGGGACGGTGGCTACACCTTC.

This sequence joins TRBV2 and TRBJ2-7, with TRBD1 matching over 7 bases. The CDR3 is 15 residues long. In germline, CDR1 is SNHLY, CDR2 FYNNEI. V lost 3 bases to trimming and J lost 2 bases; unmatched junction nucleotides: 7. CDR3 nucleotides: TGTGCCAGCAGTGAGACGGGGACAGTGACCTACGAGCAGTACTTC. Translating gives CASSETGTVTYEQYF.

The chain recombines TRBV2 with TRBJ2-1, with 8 bases identical to TRBD2. The ends lost 2 bases at V and 9 bases at J; junction bases unmatched: 9. This CDR3 comprises 15 residues. The V gene's germline CDR1 is SNHLY and CDR2 FYNNEI. The CDR3 DNA sequence: TGTGCCAGCAGTGAACAGGGACTAGATTACGGTGAGCAGTTCTTC. Its translation is CASSEQGLDYGEQFF.

V gene TRBV4-1 combines with J gene TRBJ1-4; no clear D gene. The germline V and J ends were trimmed by 3 bases and 0 bases, with 8 bases remaining between them. Germline V gene data show CDR1 as MGHRA and CDR2 as YSYEKL. The CDR3 contains 15 residues. CDR3 coding DNA: TGCGCCAGCAGCCAGGAAGCTGCAACTAATGAAAAACTGTTTTTT. Its translation is CASSQEAATNEKLFF.